Shown below are 29 T cell receptor beta chains from a single sample sequenced in a study of cytomegalovirus exposure and HLA in healthy donors. Produced via immunoSEQ multiplex PCR; TCRdb's table is partial and in-frame only. The sample has about 140,000 clones, almost 85% seen once. The sequencing input was PBMCs. The origin of the receptors is a man aged 30 to 39 in good health and CMV-seropositive.

The chain carries TRBV5-8 and TRBJ1-5; D gene ambiguous. CDR3 length equals 12 residues. V lost 2 bases to trimming and J lost 6 bases, with 6 bases between them. The germline CDR1 and CDR2 sequences are SGHTS and YDEGEE. The CDR3, as DNA: TGTGCCAGCAGCTTCGGGGTTCAGCCCCAGCATTTT. This sequence encodes CASSFGVQPQHF.

This clone was counted once. The CDR3 DNA sequence: TGTGCCAGCAGGGGCCCGAGGGGGGGTGCGTTCGAGCAGTTCTTC. It specifies CASRGPRGGAFEQFF. The chain recombines TRBV6-6 with TRBJ2-1; possibly TRBD2 for D (7 bases). This CDR3 is built from 15 residues. Germline CDR1 and CDR2: MNHNY and SVGAGI (reference sequence). The germline V and J ends were trimmed by 6 bases and 10 bases, with 22 bases remaining between them.

The chain couples TRBV19 to TRBJ2-1; a weak D match, TRBD1 (6 bases). Germline V CDR1 and CDR2: LNHDA, SQIVND (reference sequence). V lost 5 bases to trimming and J lost 8 bases, with 19 bases between them. The CDR3 contains 15 residues. CDR3 amino acids: CASSHRESGSYEQFF. The CDR3 region has the DNA TGTGCCAGTAGTCACAGGGAATCAGGTTCGTATGAGCAGTTCTTC.

V and J are TRBV7-9 and TRBJ1-2; D gene unclear. The CDR3 covers 13 residues. The germline V and J ends were trimmed by 5 bases and 7 bases, with 14 bases remaining between them. Germline assignment: CDR1 SEHNR and CDR2 FQNEAQ (reference sequence). CDR3 in DNA: TGTGCCAGCAGCCCCCAGGCAGCCGGTGGCTACACCTTC. This encodes CASSPQAAGGYTF.

J is TRBJ2-7 and V is TRBV9; D is possibly TRBD2 (6 bases). V was cut by 3 bases and J by 0 bases, with 10 bases left in between. Germline V gene lookup returns CDR1 SGDLS and CDR2 YYNGEE. The length of the CDR3 is 14 residues. The CDR3 sequence is CASSAGLYSYEQYF. The DNA of the CDR3 is TGTGCCAGCAGCGCGGGACTCTACTCCTACGAGCAGTACTTC.

This sequence joins TRBV19 and TRBJ1-1, with D possibly matching TRBD1 (6 bases). The CDR3 runs 15 residues. Germline assignment: CDR1 LNHDA and CDR2 SQIVND (reference sequence). Trimming left V 2 bases short and J 1 base short, with 11 bases between. The CDR3 nucleotides are TGTGCCAGTAGTATATCGGGGGGCGCGAACACTGAAGCTTTCTTT. As protein: CASSISGGANTEAFF.

The chain carries TRBV4-2 and TRBJ2-7; D gene uncertain. V lost 3 bases to trimming and J lost 0 bases, with 15 bases between them. Germline CDR1 LGHNA, CDR2 YNFKEQ. The CDR3 is 16 residues long. CDR3 loop: CASSQRSNSYSYEQYF. Here the CDR3 DNA reads TGTGCCAGCAGCCAGAGGTCTAACTCTTACTCCTACGAGCAGTACTTC.

This clone was seen once. This chain uses TRBV7-8 with TRBJ2-7; TRBD1 is a possible D gene (7 bases). V was pared by 6 bases and J by 6 bases, with 15 bases between. The CDR3 covers 13 residues. Germline CDR1 SGHVS, CDR2 FQNEAQ. CDR3 in amino acids: CASSHDRDSEQYF. The CDR3 DNA reads TGTGCCAGCAGTCATGACAGGGACTCCGAGCAGTACTTC.

The chain links TRBV5-6 to TRBJ1-2; D is unclear. The CDR3 totals 13 residues. V was shortened by 1 base and J by 3 bases, with 7 bases between the two germline ends. Per germline, CDR1 SGHDT and CDR2 YYEEEE. CDR3 sequence reads: CASSLSSDYGYTF. In nucleotides, the CDR3 is TGTGCCAGCAGCTTGAGTAGTGACTATGGCTACACCTTC.

V is TRBV30 and J is TRBJ2-7, with D possibly TRBD1 on 5 matching bases. V lost 2 bases and J lost 1, with 9 bases in between. The length of the CDR3 is 13 residues. Germline CDR1 reads GTSNPN; CDR2 reads SVGIG (reference sequence). The CDR3 reads CAWSRQNSYEQYF. CDR3 DNA sequence: TGTGCCTGGAGTAGACAGAATTCCTACGAGCAGTACTTC.

The rearrangement links TRBV7-8 to TRBJ2-1; the match to TRBD2 covers 7 bases. V shed 1 base, J shed 1 base, and the junction held 7 bases outside the gene matches. Germline-derived CDR1 and CDR2 are SGHVS and FQNEAQ. The CDR3 sequence is 17 residues long. The DNA of the CDR3 is TGTGCCAGCAGCTTAGTATTACGGGGGGATTCCTACAATGAGCAGTTCTTC. As protein: CASSLVLRGDSYNEQFF.

The chain is built from TRBV7-3 and TRBJ2-5; 8 bases align to TRBD1. The length of the CDR3 is 15 residues. From germline, CDR1 is SGHTA and CDR2 FQGTGA. The trim removed 1 base at V and 5 bases at J, leaving 6 bases unmatched. The CDR3 DNA reads as TGTGCCAGCAGCTTAAGGGGACAGGACCGGGAGACCCAGTACTTC. Translating gives CASSLRGQDRETQYF. Together with reference TRBV7-3 and TRBJ2-5, the CDR3 gives the full variable domain: GAGVSQTPSNKVTEKGKYVELRCDPISGHTALYWYRQSLGQGPEFLIYFQGTGAADDSGLPNDRFFAVRPEGSVSTLKIQRTERGDSAVYLCASSLRGQDRETQYFGPGTRLLVL.

V gene TRBV7-9 combines with J gene TRBJ2-7; D may be TRBD2 (6 bases). Germline CDR1 and CDR2: SEHNR and FQNEAQ (reference sequence). Trimming left V 4 bases short and J 2 bases short, with 9 bases between. CDR3 length equals 13 residues. Written as DNA, the CDR3 is TGTGCCAGCAGCTATTCGGGGGCCTACGAGCAGTACTTC. Its protein product is CASSYSGAYEQYF.

The chain links TRBV6-5 to TRBJ2-1; 14 nucleotides align to TRBD2. The V segment lost 4 bases and the J segment 8 bases; nucleotides outside the gene matches: 7. This CDR3 has 16 amino acids. Germline assignment: CDR1 MNHEY and CDR2 SVGAGI. Here the CDR3 reads CASSFDGTSGGHEQFF. In DNA, the CDR3 is TGTGCCAGCAGTTTCGACGGGACTAGCGGGGGTCATGAGCAGTTCTTC.

CDR3 residues: CASGSSYNEQFF. CDR3 coding DNA: TGTGCCAGCGGGAGCTCCTACAATGAGCAGTTCTTC. The rearrangement joins TRBV6-6 to TRBJ2-1; tentative D call: TRBD2 (5 bases). V lost 8 bases and J 0 bases, leaving 5 bases between the germline ends. This CDR3 region has 12 residues. Germline V gene data show CDR1 as MNHNY and CDR2 as SVGAGI (reference sequence).

This clone was counted a single time. The gene calls are TRBV7-2 and TRBJ2-5; TRBD2 matches at 10 bases. Germline-derived CDR1 and CDR2 are SGHTA and FQGNSA. The CDR3 sequence is 19 residues long. The ends lost 0 bases at V and 5 bases at J; junction bases unmatched: 15. This CDR3 reads CASSLASGLAVLSGETQYF. DNA of the CDR3: TGTGCCAGCAGCTTAGCGAGCGGACTAGCGGTGCTTTCGGGTGAGACCCAGTACTTC. Together with reference TRBV7-2 and TRBJ2-5, the CDR3 gives the full variable domain: GAGVSQSPSNKVTEKGKDVELRCDPISGHTALYWYRQSLGQGLEFLIYFQGNSAPDKSGLPSDRFSAERTGGSVSTLTIQRTQQEDSAVYLCASSLASGLAVLSGETQYFGPGTRLLVL.

The chain recombines TRBV5-1 with TRBJ2-7; 9 nucleotides match TRBD1. V trimming: 0 bases; J trimming: 1 base; junction bases outside the gene matches: 5. Germline assignment: CDR1 SGHRS and CDR2 YFSETQ. CDR3 length equals 16 residues. The CDR3 is CASSLAGTGRSYEQYF. The CDR3 nucleotides read TGCGCCAGCAGCTTGGCCGGGACAGGGCGATCCTACGAGCAGTACTTC.

The V call is TRBV27, the J call TRBJ2-1; weak D call: TRBD1 (6 bases). The V gene's germline CDR1 is MNHEY and CDR2 SMNVEV (reference sequence). The CDR3 loop spans 15 amino acids. Trimming cost V 2 bases and J 2 bases, with 10 bases left between them. The DNA of the CDR3 is TGTGCCAGCAGTTTAAGGACAGCCACCTACAATGAGCAGTTCTTC. Its translation: CASSLRTATYNEQFF.

This clone was detected only once. The chain is built from TRBV25-1 and TRBJ2-1, with D possibly matching TRBD1 (5 bases). Trimming left V 1 base short and J 9 bases short, with 19 bases between. The CDR3 loop spans 16 amino acids. Germline V gene lookup returns CDR1 MGHDK and CDR2 SYGVNS. The CDR3, as DNA: TGTGCCAGCAGTGAATTGCGGTGGGGCGGTTTTAGTGAGCAGTTCTTC. This sequence encodes CASSELRWGGFSEQFF.

V gene TRBV5-1 combines with J gene TRBJ1-4, with TRBD1 as a possible D gene (5 bases). There are 16 residues in the CDR3. The germline V gene encodes CDR1 SGHRS and CDR2 YFSETQ. Trimming stripped 0 bases from V and 3 bases from J, with 12 bases between. The DNA of the CDR3 is TGCGCCAGCAGCTTGGCCCAGGGAATCGCTAATGAAAAACTGTTTTTT. This codes for CASSLAQGIANEKLFF.

J is TRBJ2-1 and V is TRBV11-2; TRBD2 aligns across 7 bases. V was clipped by 4 bases and J by 12 bases; unmatched bases: 6. The CDR3 is 12 residues long. In germline, CDR1 is SGHAT, CDR2 FQNNGV. This chain's CDR3 is CASSSGTIGQFF. The CDR3 DNA reads TGTGCCAGCAGCTCCGGGACTATAGGGCAGTTCTTC.

The chain uses TRBV5-1 and TRBJ1-1; weak D call: TRBD1 (5 bases). V lost 1 base to trimming and J lost 4 bases, with 20 bases between them. CDR1 SGHRS and CDR2 YFSETQ come from the germline V gene. This CDR3 is built from 17 residues. As DNA, the CDR3 is TGCGCCAGCAGCTTGCAGGGAGGTAAACTCTTGGGCACTGAAGCTTTCTTT. It specifies CASSLQGGKLLGTEAFF. Filled out from reference TRBV5-1 and TRBJ1-1, the complete variable domain reads KAGVTQTPRYLIKTRGQQVTLSCSPISGHRSVSWYQQTPGQGLQFLFEYFSETQRNKGNFPGRFSGRQFSNSRSEMNVSTLELGDSALYLCASSLQGGKLLGTEAFFGQGTRLTVV.

About this clone: This same CDR3 is encoded by further DNA sequences in the sample. The rearrangement links TRBV2 to TRBJ2-1, with TRBD2 identical over 7 bases. CDR1 is SNHLY, CDR2 FYNNEI, per germline. Unmatched junction bases numbered 3, after V lost 4 bases and J lost 0 bases. This CDR3 spans 15 amino acids. CDR3 bases: TGTGCCAGCAGTGGCGGGAGAAGCTCCTACAATGAGCAGTTCTTC. Translating gives CASSGGRSSYNEQFF. Full variable domain (outside the CDR3, taken from reference TRBV2 and TRBJ2-1): EPEVTQTPSHQVTQMGQEVILRCVPISNHLYFYWYRQILGQKVEFLVSFYNNEISEKSEIFDDQFSVERPDGSNFTLKIRSTKLEDSAMYFCASSGGRSSYNEQFFGPGTRLTVL.

The genes are TRBV4-1 and TRBJ2-7; 12 nucleotides match TRBD2. V lost 3 bases to trimming and J lost 2 bases; unmatched junction nucleotides: 5. This CDR3 is 16 amino acids long. Germline V gives CDR1 MGHRA, CDR2 YSYEKL. The CDR3 DNA reads as TGCGCCAGCAGCCAGACTAGCGGGGGACCCACCTACGAGCAGTACTTC. The encoded protein is CASSQTSGGPTYEQYF.

The chain is built from TRBV19 and TRBJ2-1; D might be TRBD2 (5 bases). This CDR3 has 16 amino acids. V lost 3 bases, J lost 4 bases, and 16 bases lay in between. Germline values: CDR1 LNHDA, CDR2 SQIVND (reference sequence). In DNA form, the CDR3 reads TGTGCCAGTAGTATGAGGGCAGCGACCAGGTACAATGAGCAGTTCTTC. The encoded protein is CASSMRAATRYNEQFF.

The chain employs TRBV18 and TRBJ1-2; a possible D gene is TRBD1 (6 bases). The CDR3 sequence is 15 residues long. V shed 2 bases and J shed 1 base, with 11 bases lying between them. The germline CDR1 and CDR2 sequences are KGHSH and LQKENI. CDR3 bases: TGTGCCAGCTCACCAGGGGGCGCGAATAACTATGGCTACACCTTC. This translates into CASSPGGANNYGYTF.

The count of this clone is one. The V gene is TRBV9, the J gene TRBJ2-2, with 10 bases lining up with TRBD1. With 0 bases clipped from V and 0 bases from J, the junction kept 5 bases outside the gene matches. The CDR3 contains 18 residues. Looked up from germline, CDR1 is SGDLS and CDR2 is YYNGEE. The CDR3 spells CASSVGGQGLSNTGELFF. The CDR3 region has the DNA TGTGCCAGCAGCGTAGGGGGACAGGGGTTATCGAACACCGGGGAGCTGTTTTTT.

V is TRBV6-5 and J is TRBJ2-4, with D maybe TRBD2 (5 bases). This CDR3 is 13 amino acids long. Trimming removed 0 bases from V and 6 bases from J, with 6 bases in between. Germline CDR1 MNHEY, CDR2 SVGAGI. This chain's CDR3 is CASSYSGRNIQYF. CDR3 nucleotides: TGTGCCAGCAGTTACTCGGGGAGAAACATTCAGTACTTC.

The chain couples TRBV29-1 to TRBJ2-5; 7 nucleotides line up with TRBD1. CDR1 and CDR2 (germline): SQVTM, ANQGSEA. CDR3 length equals 11 residues. J was trimmed by 6 bases and V by 6 bases; bases with no gene match: 4. This CDR3 is CSVYRGQTQYF. The CDR3 DNA sequence: TGCAGCGTCTACAGGGGACAGACCCAGTACTTC.